The 24 T cell receptor beta chains in this list originate from one sample, sequenced in a study of blood T cell repertoires in COVID-19 (dated by TCRdb to 2020 to 2022). Libraries were built with the immunoSEQ multiplex PCR assay. TCRdb's version of the immuneACCESS table is confined to in-frame rearrangements and falls short of the full clone set. An unresolved V gene accounts for under half of the shortfall where checked; the remainder is of unknown origin. This sample comprises around 71,000 clones, 85% to 90% of them detected only once. The top ten clones comprise 4% to 5.5% of the sample. The source material was peripheral blood. Receptors were obtained from a man of 80 years or more with acute or convalescent COVID-19.

This rearrangement joins TRBV28 to TRBJ2-5; TRBD1 matches at 9 bases. The CDR3 has 15 amino acids. Germline CDR1 is MDHEN and CDR2 is SYDVKM. V lost 3 bases and J lost 4; bases outside the gene matches: 6. CDR3 DNA: TGTGCCAGCAGTTTCACGGGACAGGGAGTAGAGACCCAGTACTTC. As protein: CASSFTGQGVETQYF.

In this sample, this clone turned up a few times. CDR3 region: CASSQLDRSKGGGYTF. The CDR3, as DNA: TGTGCCAGCAGTCAATTAGACAGGTCCAAGGGTGGGGGCTACACCTTC. V is TRBV28 and J is TRBJ1-2; maybe TRBD1 (6 bases). The V and J ends lost 5 bases and 8 bases respectively, with 24 bases between them. CDR3 size: 16 residues. The germline V gene encodes CDR1 MDHEN and CDR2 SYDVKM.

The count of this clone is one. The rearrangement uses TRBV2 and TRBJ1-4; tentative D call: TRBD1 (6 bases). The V gene lost 9 bases and the J gene lost 8 bases, with 19 bases spanning the gap. Germline CDR1 reads SNHLY; CDR2 reads FYNNEI. The CDR3 covers 14 residues. The CDR3 is CASGKGVLEEKLFF. CDR3 DNA: TGTGCCAGTGGGAAGGGGGTGTTGGAAGAAAAACTGTTTTTT.

The rearrangement uses TRBV11-3 and TRBJ2-7, with D possibly matching TRBD1 (5 bases). V gave up 3 bases and J gave up 3 bases, with 15 bases separating them. CDR1 is SGHNT and CDR2 is YENEEA in the germline V gene. This CDR3 is built from 15 residues. In DNA, the CDR3 is TGTGCCAGCAGCTTTTCGTTCGGGCAGGGCTACGAGCAGTACTTC. Translating gives CASSFSFGQGYEQYF.

The chain joins TRBV18 to TRBJ2-5; TRBD2 matches 10 bases. This CDR3 is built from 16 residues. The germline gives CDR1 KGHSH, CDR2 LQKENI. Trimming at V came to 1 base and at J to 1 base, leaving 3 bases not matched to a gene. The CDR3 spells CASSPLSGGSQETQYF. The DNA of the CDR3 is TGTGCCAGCTCACCACTTAGCGGGGGGTCCCAAGAGACCCAGTACTTC.

V is TRBV9 and J is TRBJ2-3, with TRBD2 as a possible D gene (5 bases). The V end was cut by 3 bases, the J end by 0 bases, with 11 bases between. This CDR3 has 15 amino acids. The germline V gene has CDR1 SGDLS and CDR2 YYNGEE. The DNA for the CDR3 is TGTGCCAGCAGCGCCGGGATACTAAGCACAGATACGCAGTATTTT. Its protein is CASSAGILSTDTQYF.

This rearrangement joins TRBV6-2 or TRBV6-3 to TRBJ1-2; possibly TRBD1 for D (5 bases). Germline V lookup: CDR1 MNHEY, CDR2 SVGEGT. V gave up 4 bases and J gave up 8 bases, with 11 bases separating them. The CDR3 covers 12 residues. The CDR3 reads CASSSRPGGYTF. In DNA, the CDR3 is TGTGCCAGCAGTTCTCGTCCAGGGGGCTACACCTTC.

The J gene is TRBJ2-3, the V gene TRBV9; 13 bases agree with TRBD2. Germline CDR1 reads SGDLS; CDR2 reads YYNGEE. The CDR3 has 18 amino acids. J lost 7 bases, V lost 6 bases, and 17 bases had no gene match. The CDR3 DNA reads TGTGCCAGCATCGACTCCCCTACTAGCGGGGGGGCCTCGTATACGCAGTATTTT. Protein product: CASIDSPTSGGASYTQYF.

This clone is medium-sized in the sample. The chain is built from TRBV6-4 and TRBJ2-3; TRBD2 matches at 10 bases. Germline trimming cut 2 bases from V and 4 bases from J; bases unmatched to any gene: 6. This CDR3 is built from 16 residues. CDR1 MRHNA and CDR2 SNTAGT come from the germline V gene. As DNA, the CDR3 is TGTGCCAGCAGTGACCTAGCGGGAGAAGGGGCAGATACGCAGTATTTT. Translating gives CASSDLAGEGADTQYF.

V and J are TRBV19 and TRBJ2-7, with a tentative D call TRBD2 (5 bases). The CDR3 has 15 residues. Per germline, CDR1 LNHDA and CDR2 SQIVND (reference sequence). V was trimmed by 4 bases and J by 2 bases, leaving 15 bases between them. CDR3 residues: CASSKGGGLTYEQYF. The CDR3 bases are TGTGCCAGTAGTAAAGGAGGCGGGTTGACCTACGAGCAGTACTTC.

The chain couples TRBV5-1 to TRBJ2-7; D perhaps matches TRBD2 (5 bases). Between the trimmed V and J ends, which lost 0 bases and 6 bases, there was a span of 13 bases. Germline V lookup: CDR1 SGHRS, CDR2 YFSETQ. The CDR3 contains 14 residues. The CDR3 reads CASSLAPRALEQYF. The CDR3 nucleotides are TGCGCCAGCAGCTTGGCTCCGAGGGCCCTCGAGCAGTACTTC.

As regards this clone: The junction and the germline gene differ at one end; a read error may be behind it. V and J are TRBV5-1 and TRBJ2-5; possible D gene TRBD2, 7 bases. The length of the CDR3 is 16 residues. Germline V gene data show CDR1 as SGHRS and CDR2 as YFSETQ. DNA of the CDR3: TGCGCCAGCAGTTTGGCTGGGGGGGCAAAGGGAAAGACCCAGTACTTC. Translated, it gives CASSLAGGAKGKTQYF.

This chain joins TRBV10-3 and TRBJ2-7; TRBD1 aligns across 10 bases. The trim removed 6 bases at V and 3 bases at J, leaving 8 bases unmatched. The V gene's germline CDR1 is ENHRY and CDR2 SYGVKD. The CDR3 loop spans 15 amino acids. This CDR3 is CAISLTGGTYYEQYF. Written as DNA, the CDR3 is TGTGCCATCAGCCTGACAGGGGGCACCTACTACGAGCAGTACTTC.

This clone was observed once. This sequence joins TRBV9 and TRBJ2-5; 9 nucleotides agree with TRBD2. J gave up 0 bases and V 4 bases, and 10 bases lay outside the gene matches. The CDR3 has 17 amino acids. Germline values: CDR1 SGDLS, CDR2 YYNGEE. DNA of the CDR3: TGTGCCAGCAGCCGCGGGGGTAGCGGGGGTAACCAAGAGACCCAGTACTTC. Translation: CASSRGGSGGNQETQYF. Based on the CDR3 plus reference TRBV9 and TRBJ2-5, the full variable domain is DSGVTQTPKHLITATGQRVTLRCSPRSGDLSVYWYQQSLDQGLQFLIQYYNGEERAKGNILERFSAQQFPDLHSELNLSSLELGDSALYFCASSRGGSGGNQETQYFGPGTRLLVL.

The chain carries TRBV9 and TRBJ2-3, with a possible D match to TRBD2 (5 bases). Germline V gene data show CDR1 as SGDLS and CDR2 as YYNGEE. V dropped 5 bases and J dropped 4 bases, with 17 bases sitting between them. CDR3 length: 15 residues. CDR3 sequence reads: CASSSSAGFPDTQYF. CDR3 in DNA: TGTGCCAGCAGTTCCTCGGCGGGCTTCCCAGATACGCAGTATTTT.

This clone is a singleton in its sample. This sequence joins TRBV9 and TRBJ1-6; D perhaps matches TRBD1 (6 bases). The CDR3 extends over 14 amino acids. Germline values: CDR1 SGDLS, CDR2 YYNGEE. The germline V and J ends were trimmed by 0 bases and 10 bases, with 11 bases remaining between them. CDR3 region: CASSVENRESPLHF. The CDR3 DNA follows: TGTGCCAGCAGCGTAGAAAACAGGGAGTCACCCCTCCACTTT.

The V and J genes are TRBV7-2 and TRBJ2-1, with D tentatively TRBD2 (6 bases). Trimming took 8 bases from V and 5 from J, leaving 13 bases between them. This CDR3 has 13 residues. Germline CDR1 and CDR2: SGHTA and FQGNSA. DNA of the CDR3: TGTGCCAGCCGCCAGGAGGGCCACAATGAGCAGTTCTTC. This sequence encodes CASRQEGHNEQFF.

This chain links TRBV27 with TRBJ1-3, with no clear D. Trimming shortened V by 2 bases and J by 0 bases, and 5 bases separated the two germline ends. This CDR3 has 14 amino acids. The germline CDR1 and CDR2 sequences are MNHEY and SMNVEV (reference sequence). In DNA form, the CDR3 reads TGTGCCAGCAGTTTAACAGTCTCTGGAAACACCATATATTTT. It encodes CASSLTVSGNTIYF.

V and J are TRBV11-2 and TRBJ1-1; 8 positions match TRBD1. Germline CDR1 SGHAT, CDR2 FQNNGV. Trimming cost V 4 bases and J 4 bases; bases outside gene matches: 17. CDR3 size: 18 residues. The CDR3 sequence: CASSSDSPVRGRGTEAFF. The CDR3 DNA reads TGTGCCAGCAGCTCAGATTCCCCCGTCAGGGGGCGCGGCACTGAAGCTTTCTTT.

The chain has TRBV5-1 and TRBJ1-3, with D tentatively TRBD1 (5 bases). Trimming took 0 bases from V and 0 from J, leaving 10 bases between them. Germline V CDR1 and CDR2: SGHRS, YFSETQ. The CDR3 has 16 residues. The CDR3 coding sequence is TGCGCCAGCAGCTTGGAGGGACTGTACTCTGGAAACACCATATATTTT. Translation: CASSLEGLYSGNTIYF.

The rearrangement links TRBV11-3 to TRBJ2-3; D might be TRBD2 (6 bases). CDR3 length: 13 amino acids. The V gene's germline CDR1 is SGHNT and CDR2 YENEEA. The ends were cut back, 3 bases at V and 3 bases at J, with 7 bases in the middle. CDR3 loop: CASSFGRTDTQYF. The DNA of the CDR3 is TGTGCCAGCAGCTTCGGGAGAACAGATACGCAGTATTTT.

The chain couples TRBV7-2 to TRBJ1-6, with D perhaps matching TRBD1 (5 bases). Germline CDR1 SGHTA, CDR2 FQGNSA. CDR3 size: 14 residues. V was trimmed by 10 bases and J by 5 bases, leaving 15 bases between them. The CDR3 bases are TGTGCCATCCCCGGCGGGGGTAATAATTCACCCCTCCACTTT. Translated, it gives CAIPGGGNNSPLHF.

This clone came up many times. The chain combines TRBV3-1 (or the pseudogene TRBV3-2) with TRBJ2-7; weak D call: TRBD2 (5 bases). V was pared by 0 bases and J by 6 bases, with 12 bases between. There are 14 residues in the CDR3. The V gene's germline CDR1 is LGHDT and CDR2 YNNKEL (reference sequence). The CDR3: CASSQEFRGSEQYF. CDR3 bases: TGTGCCAGCAGCCAAGAATTCCGCGGGTCCGAGCAGTACTTC.

V and J are TRBV18 and TRBJ2-1, with a possible D match to TRBD2 (6 bases). The CDR3 is 16 amino acids. V gave up 0 bases and J gave up 8 bases, with 17 bases separating them. From germline, CDR1 is KGHSH and CDR2 LQKENI. CDR3 sequence: CASSPPRDSSQYEQFF. CDR3 nucleotides: TGTGCCAGCTCACCACCTCGGGACTCCTCACAATATGAGCAGTTCTTC.